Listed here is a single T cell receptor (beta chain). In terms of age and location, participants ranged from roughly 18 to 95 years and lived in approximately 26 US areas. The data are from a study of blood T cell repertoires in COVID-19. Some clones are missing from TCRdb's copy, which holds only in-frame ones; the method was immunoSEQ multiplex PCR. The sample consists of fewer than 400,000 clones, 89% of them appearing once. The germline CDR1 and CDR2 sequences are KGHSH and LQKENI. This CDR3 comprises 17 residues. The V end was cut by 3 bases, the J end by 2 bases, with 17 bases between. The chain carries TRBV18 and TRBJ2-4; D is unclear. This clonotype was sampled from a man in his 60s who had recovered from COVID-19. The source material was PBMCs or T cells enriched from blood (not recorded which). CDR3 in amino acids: CASSPIPTAATKNIQYF. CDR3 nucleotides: TGTGCCAGCTCACCGATTCCTACGGCGGCAACCAAAAACATTCAGTACTTC.